This T cell receptor (beta chain) stems from a study of blood T cell repertoires in COVID-19. Background on the study: PBMCs, B-cell-depleted T cells, or T cells were the source of the cDNA or gDNA that made up the material.

The CDR3 extends over 13 amino acids. J gave up 8 bases and V 7 bases, and 9 bases lay outside the gene matches. Germline V CDR1 and CDR2: MDHEN, SYDVKM. Across under 25 US areas, participants ranged in age from about 18 to 89 years. Cohort 3 recovered donors had two negative PCRs, clearance, or symptom resolution. Original analysis: Scientists estimated how many nucleated cells there were by amplifying reference gene primers. Measured with immunoSEQ multiplex PCR; TCRdb has only the in-frame clones, and not every one. V, J and clone size derive from that table, while D and trimming were established from the DNA sequence. The repertoire holds 310,000 or so clones, about nine tenths seen once, with 8.5% to 10% in the top ten.

The rearrangement uses TRBV28 and TRBJ1-2; 8 bases align to TRBD1. The TCR was taken from a woman between 18 and 29 years old who had recovered from COVID-19. Material: PBMCs or T cells enriched from blood (not recorded which). The CDR3 protein is CASILNRGGGYTF. The CDR3 DNA sequence: TGTGCCAGCATCCTAAACAGGGGGGGCGGCTACACCTTC.